This T cell receptor (beta chain) was retrieved from a study of T cells in Graves' hyperthyroidism and ophthalmopathy. Amplification targeted TCR beta CDR3 regions from RNA transcripts. The HTBI primer set was used in a first-round RT-PCR of the TCR CDR3. MiXCR, run by TCRdb on the multiplex PCR reads, gives a single entry per CDR3 protein. The sample has approximately 620,000 distinct CDR3 sequences; about 14% are singletons. Patients were aged 18 to 65, had disease duration under 2 months, and had newly diagnosed hyperthyroidism. Germline lookup yields CDR1 MDHEN and CDR2 SYDVKM. There are 15 residues in the CDR3. V was trimmed by 6 bases and J by 0 bases, leaving 14 bases between them. This clonotype was observed many times.

Sequenced material: blood. The source of this sequence is a woman aged 25 to 39 with Graves' hyperthyroidism that later progressed to Graves' ophthalmopathy. The chain has TRBV28 and TRBJ1-1; D is undetermined. The CDR3 DNA follows: TGTGCCAGCAGATCCCCCGACCCTATGAACACTGAAGCTTTCTTT. Amino acid sequence: CASRSPDPMNTEAFF.